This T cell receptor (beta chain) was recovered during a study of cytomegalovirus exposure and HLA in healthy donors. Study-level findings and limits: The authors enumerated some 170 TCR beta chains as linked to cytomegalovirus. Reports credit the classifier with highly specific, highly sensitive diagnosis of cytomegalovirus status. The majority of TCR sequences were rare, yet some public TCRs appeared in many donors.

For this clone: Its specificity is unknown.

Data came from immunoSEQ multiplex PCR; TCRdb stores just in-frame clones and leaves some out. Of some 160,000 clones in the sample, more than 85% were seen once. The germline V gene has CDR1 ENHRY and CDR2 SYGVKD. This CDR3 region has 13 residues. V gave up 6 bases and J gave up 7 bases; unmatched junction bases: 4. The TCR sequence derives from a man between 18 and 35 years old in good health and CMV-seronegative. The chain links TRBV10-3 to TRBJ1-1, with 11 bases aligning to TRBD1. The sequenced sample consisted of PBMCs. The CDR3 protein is CAIREGQGDEAFF. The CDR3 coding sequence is TGTGCCATCAGGGAGGGACAGGGGGATGAAGCTTTCTTT.